Shown below are 30 T cell receptor beta chains from a single sample sequenced in a study of T cell responses to AZD1222 COVID-19 vaccine. Assay used: immunoSEQ multiplex PCR; TCRdb lists only in-frame clones, some missing. Here the sample spans 150,000 or so clones, about 90% being singletons. The starting material was peripheral blood, obtained 28 days after the second AZD1222 dose. Receptor source: an adult who received the AZD1222 COVID-19 vaccine.

This clone was counted only a few times. The chain recombines TRBV5-6 with TRBJ2-1; 14 nucleotides agree with TRBD2. This CDR3 region has 15 residues. Unmatched junction bases numbered 5, after V lost 5 bases and J lost 7 bases. Germline V gene sequence: CDR1 SGHDT, CDR2 YYEEEE. CDR3 protein: CASSSRTSGGNEQFF. As DNA, the CDR3 is TGTGCCAGCAGTTCCCGGACTAGCGGGGGGAATGAGCAGTTCTTC.

The chain carries TRBV5-1 and TRBJ1-2, with no clear D. The CDR3 spans 15 residues. The ends were cut back, 4 bases at V and 4 bases at J, with 17 bases in the middle. Germline CDR1 is SGHRS and CDR2 is YFSETQ. The CDR3 spells CASSPSGGEFYGYTF. The CDR3 DNA follows: TGCGCCAGCAGCCCCTCTGGTGGAGAATTCTATGGCTACACCTTC.

This chain links TRBV24-1 with TRBJ2-7; no clear D gene. V was trimmed by 6 bases and J by 3 bases, leaving 11 bases between them. This CDR3 region has 13 residues. CDR1 and CDR2 (germline): KGHDR, SFDVKD. The CDR3 DNA reads as TGTGCCACCAGTACGGATGAATTCTACGAGCAGTACTTC. Translated: CATSTDEFYEQYF.

V gene TRBV4-2 combines with J gene TRBJ2-3; 12 nucleotides align to TRBD2. J was trimmed by 0 bases and V by 1 base; bases with no gene match: 5. The germline gives CDR1 LGHNA, CDR2 YNFKEQ. The CDR3 has 18 amino acids. For the CDR3, the DNA is TGTGCCAGCAGCCAAGGACTAGCGGGAGTCTCTAGCACAGATACGCAGTATTTT. Amino acid sequence: CASSQGLAGVSSTDTQYF.

The J gene is TRBJ1-5, the V gene TRBV4-1; 9 bases line up with TRBD1. This CDR3 comprises 16 residues. V trimming: 4 bases; J trimming: 5 bases; junction bases outside the gene matches: 9. Germline values: CDR1 MGHRA, CDR2 YSYEKL. The CDR3 coding sequence is TGCGCCAGCAGCCCCACCGAGACAGGGGGGCATCAGCCCCAGCATTTT. This encodes CASSPTETGGHQPQHF.

CDR3 sequence reads: CASSPPLGAANEKLFF. Here the CDR3 DNA reads TGTGCCAGCTCACCTCCCTTAGGGGCGGCTAATGAAAAACTGTTTTTT. This sequence joins TRBV18 and TRBJ1-4, with D possibly being TRBD1 (5 bases). The CDR3 runs 16 residues. CDR1 KGHSH and CDR2 LQKENI come from the germline V gene. V was trimmed by 3 bases and J by 3 bases, leaving 14 bases between them.

This chain connects TRBV14 to TRBJ1-2; D may be TRBD1 (6 bases). V was cut by 4 bases and J by 5 bases, with 11 bases left in between. The CDR3 contains 13 residues. Germline values: CDR1 SGHDN, CDR2 FVKESK. The CDR3 bases are TGTGCCAGCAGCCCGGGGACAACTTATGGCTACACCTTC. Protein: CASSPGTTYGYTF.

This chain joins TRBV5-5 and TRBJ2-7; TRBD1 matches 8 bases. Germline V gene lookup returns CDR1 SGHKS and CDR2 YYEKEE (reference sequence). Trimming removed 0 bases from V and 4 bases from J; junction bases left unmatched: 3. The CDR3 totals 14 residues. In DNA form, the CDR3 reads TGTGCCAGCAGCTTGGAACAGGGGGAGTACGAGCAGTACTTC. It translates to CASSLEQGEYEQYF. Full variable domain (missing parts from reference TRBV5-5 and TRBJ2-7): DAGVTQSPTHLIKTRGQQVTLRCSPISGHKSVSWYQQVLGQGPQFIFQYYEKEERGRGNFPDRFSARQFPNYSSELNVNALLLGDSALYLCASSLEQGEYEQYFGPGTRLTVT.

This rearrangement joins TRBV30 to TRBJ1-2; D call uncertain. The length of the CDR3 is 13 residues. The V gene's germline CDR1 is GTSNPN and CDR2 SVGIG (reference sequence). Trimming took off 1 base at V and 6 bases at J, with 12 bases between the two ends. In DNA, the CDR3 is TGTGCCTGGAGTGCCTCTGGCAGGCATGGCTACACCTTC. Residues: CAWSASGRHGYTF.

The gene calls are TRBV28 and TRBJ1-5; D gene ambiguous. CDR1 and CDR2 (germline): MDHEN, SYDVKM. This CDR3 comprises 14 residues. V was pared by 3 bases and J by 5 bases, with 11 bases between. CDR3 bases: TGTGCCAGCAGTTTTAGTAATATGGATCAGCCCCAGCATTTT. It translates to CASSFSNMDQPQHF.

The rearrangement links TRBV7-2 to TRBJ2-7; no clear D. V gave up 2 bases and J gave up 1 base, with 9 bases separating them. The CDR3 extends over 14 amino acids. Per germline, CDR1 SGHTA and CDR2 FQGNSA. This CDR3 reads CASSLLSQSYEQYF. The CDR3, as DNA: TGTGCCAGCAGCTTACTGTCTCAATCCTACGAGCAGTACTTC.

This rearrangement joins TRBV27 to TRBJ2-1; 10 bases fit TRBD1. This CDR3 has 15 residues. CDR1 is MNHEY, CDR2 SMNVEV, per germline (reference sequence). Trimming removed 9 bases from V and 7 bases from J; junction bases left unmatched: 12. CDR3 sequence reads: CARVLPGQGRNEQFF. DNA for the CDR3: TGTGCCAGAGTCCTTCCGGGACAGGGGAGAAATGAGCAGTTCTTC.

This chain uses TRBV5-1 with TRBJ1-4; no clear D gene. Trimming shortened V by 0 bases and J by 3 bases, and 9 bases separated the two germline ends. Germline V gene sequence: CDR1 SGHRS, CDR2 YFSETQ. This CDR3 has 15 amino acids. The CDR3 loop is CASSLGGIANEKLFF. CDR3 DNA: TGCGCCAGCAGCTTGGGTGGGATCGCTAATGAAAAACTGTTTTTT.

V gene TRBV5-6 combines with J gene TRBJ2-4; 10 nucleotides line up with TRBD1. Trimming took 3 bases from V and 8 from J; bases not matched to a gene: 8. CDR3 length: 15 residues. The germline V gene encodes CDR1 SGHDT and CDR2 YYEEEE. CDR3 region: CASSSSRDRGYIQYF. The CDR3 bases are TGTGCCAGCAGCTCGTCCCGGGACAGGGGATACATTCAGTACTTC. Full variable domain (remainder filled in from reference TRBV5-6 and TRBJ2-4): DAGVTQSPTHLIKTRGQQVTLRCSPKSGHDTVSWYQQALGQGPQFIFQYYEEEERQRGNFPDRFSGHQFPNYSSELNVNALLLGDSALYLCASSSSRDRGYIQYFGAGTRLSVL.

V gene TRBV5-1 combines with J gene TRBJ2-1; 7 bases fit TRBD1. J gave up 3 bases and V 4 bases, and 7 bases lay outside the gene matches. In germline, CDR1 is SGHRS, CDR2 YFSETQ. The CDR3 length is 15 residues. CDR3 amino acids: CASSPGQIHYNEQFF. CDR3 coding DNA: TGCGCCAGCAGCCCGGGACAGATACACTACAATGAGCAGTTCTTC.

This clone was seen once. The V gene is TRBV6-5, the J gene TRBJ1-3; no clear D. V shed 2 bases and J shed 3 bases, with 5 bases lying between them. The CDR3 covers 13 residues. Germline CDR1 MNHEY, CDR2 SVGAGI. The CDR3 region is CASSYRGGNTIYF. For the CDR3, the DNA is TGTGCCAGCAGTTACCGGGGTGGAAACACCATATATTTT.

The CDR3 nucleotides read TGTGCCATCGCGCCTAGCACAGATACGCAGTATTTT. Translating it yields CAIAPSTDTQYF. J is TRBJ2-3 and V is TRBV10-3; D not certain. Germline-derived CDR1 and CDR2 are ENHRY and SYGVKD. V dropped 8 bases and J dropped 0 bases, with 6 bases sitting between them. This CDR3 region has 12 residues.

The chain links TRBV7-8 to TRBJ2-2; perhaps TRBD1 as D (6 bases). From germline, CDR1 is SGHVS and CDR2 FQNEAQ. The CDR3 runs to 16 residues. V was pared by 2 bases and J by 4 bases, with 14 bases between. The CDR3 sequence: CASSLLLTGSTGELFF. CDR3 coding DNA: TGTGCCAGCAGCTTACTACTAACAGGGAGCACCGGGGAGCTGTTTTTT.

The chain is built from TRBV11-2 and TRBJ1-5; unclear D gene. Germline V CDR1 and CDR2: SGHAT, FQNNGV. The V and J ends lost 0 bases and 6 bases respectively, with 6 bases between them. The CDR3 is made up of 13 amino acids. The CDR3 DNA sequence: TGTGCCAGCAGCTTAGACGGTGGTCAGCCCCAGCATTTT. Amino acids: CASSLDGGQPQHF.

The gene calls are TRBV6-5 and TRBJ1-2, with a tentative D call TRBD1 (5 bases). The CDR3 extends over 13 amino acids. Trimming left V 6 bases short and J 7 bases short, with 15 bases between. Germline loops: CDR1 MNHEY, CDR2 SVGAGI. CDR3 region: CASSRLGGGGYTF. The CDR3 DNA reads as TGTGCCAGCAGCCGACTCGGGGGAGGTGGCTACACCTTC.

This chain connects TRBV6-1 to TRBJ2-3, with D unclear. The ends were cut back, 2 bases at V and 2 bases at J, with 8 bases in the middle. CDR1 is MNHNS and CDR2 is SASEGT in the germline V gene. The CDR3 has 14 amino acids. For the CDR3, the DNA is TGTGCCAGCAGTGAATTGAGTATCACAGATACGCAGTATTTT. Translated: CASSELSITDTQYF.

CDR3 sequence reads: CASLRGVEDTQYF. CDR3 sequence (DNA): TGTGCCAGTCTAAGGGGGGTGGAAGATACGCAGTATTTT. The rearrangement uses TRBV7-2 and TRBJ2-3; D may be TRBD1 or TRBD2 (6 bases each). This CDR3 comprises 13 residues. Trimming removed 9 bases at V and 5 bases at J, with 15 bases between. From germline, CDR1 is SGHTA and CDR2 FQGNSA.

V and J are TRBV5-6 and TRBJ2-3; no reliable D call. CDR1 SGHDT and CDR2 YYEEEE come from the germline V gene. The CDR3 loop spans 15 amino acids. Trimming stripped 4 bases from V and 0 bases from J, with 12 bases between. For the CDR3, the DNA is TGTGCCAGCAGCATCCGTGGGCCTAGCACAGATACGCAGTATTTT. Translated: CASSIRGPSTDTQYF.

J is TRBJ1-1 and V is TRBV18; a weak D match, TRBD1 (6 bases). Germline V CDR1 and CDR2: KGHSH, LQKENI. The CDR3 extends over 15 amino acids. Trimming took off 3 bases at V and 2 bases at J, with 13 bases between the two ends. Here the CDR3 reads CASSPVTGTNTEAFF. The CDR3 region has the DNA TGTGCCAGCTCACCTGTAACAGGGACTAACACTGAAGCTTTCTTT.

The V call is TRBV3-1 (or the pseudogene TRBV3-2), the J call TRBJ1-1; no clear D. The CDR3 contains 14 residues. Trimming removed 0 bases from V and 1 base from J, with 6 bases in between. The germline CDR1 and CDR2 sequences are LGHDT and YNNKEL (reference sequence). As DNA, the CDR3 is TGTGCCAGCAGCCAAGAACAGTCGAACACTGAAGCTTTCTTT. The encoded protein is CASSQEQSNTEAFF.

This clone was recorded a few times. The chain links TRBV29-1 to TRBJ1-1; TRBD1 matches 7 bases. This CDR3 spans 15 amino acids. Trimming at V came to 7 bases and at J to 6 bases, leaving 17 bases not matched to a gene. Germline CDR1 is SQVTM and CDR2 is ANQGSEA. The CDR3 DNA reads TGCAGCGCAGGGGGAGCGAGCCCCCGTCAACCTGAAGCTTTCTTT. This translates into CSAGGASPRQPEAFF. The full variable domain, completed using reference TRBV29-1 and TRBJ1-1, is SAVISQKPSRDICQRGTSLTIQCQVDSQVTMMFWYRQQPGQSLTLIATANQGSEATYESGFVIDKFPISRPNLTFSTLTVSNMSPEDSSIYLCSAGGASPRQPEAFFGQGTRLTVV.

The V gene is TRBV6-5, the J gene TRBJ1-1; a possible D gene is TRBD1 (5 bases). Per the germline V gene, CDR1 is MNHEY and CDR2 is SVGAGI. The CDR3 extends over 13 amino acids. CDR3 sequence: CGTGSRANTEAFF. CDR3 coding DNA: TGTGGCACAGGTTCGAGGGCGAACACTGAAGCTTTCTTT.

The gene calls are TRBV21-1 and TRBJ2-1; the D segment call TRBD2 is taken from the table without a DNA check. TRBV21-1 is designated a pseudogene. The length of the CDR3 is 10 residues. As DNA, the CDR3 is TGTGCCAGCAGCATACGGGAGCAGTTCTTC. This sequence encodes CASSIREQFF.

The chain is built from TRBV5-6 and TRBJ2-3; D might be TRBD1 or TRBD2, each matching 5 bases. Germline V gene sequence: CDR1 SGHDT, CDR2 YYEEEE. V dropped 2 bases and J dropped 0 bases, with 10 bases sitting between them. CDR3 length: 15 residues. The CDR3 bases are TGTGCCAGCAGCTTAACCGGGACCAGCACAGATACGCAGTATTTT. Protein sequence: CASSLTGTSTDTQYF. The full variable domain, with the rest looked up from reference TRBV5-6 and TRBJ2-3, is DAGVTQSPTHLIKTRGQQVTLRCSPKSGHDTVSWYQQALGQGPQFIFQYYEEEERQRGNFPDRFSGHQFPNYSSELNVNALLLGDSALYLCASSLTGTSTDTQYFGPGTRLTVL.

The chain has TRBV4-3 and TRBJ1-5; D is uncertain. V was pared by 0 bases and J by 7 bases, with 10 bases between. CDR3 length: 14 residues. CDR1 and CDR2 from the germline V gene are LGHNA and YSLEER. CDR3 nucleotide sequence: TGCGCCAGCAGCCAAGAGTCCAGGTCGCAGCCCCAGCATTTT. Its translation is CASSQESRSQPQHF.